The rows below give T cell receptor beta chains drawn from one sample of a study of response to subunit inactivated influenza vaccine. Each CDR3 protein gets one entry after TCRdb re-called the RT-PCR reads with MiXCR. The sample gives almost 600,000 distinct CDR3 sequences, approximately 15% of which show up once; around 10% is in the top ten. This material consisted of PBMCs from blood, taken 11 to 12 days after vaccination. The receptors were gathered from a man over 45 who received an inactivated influenza vaccine. The CDR3 runs from the conserved cysteine through the conserved F or W. A D gene is named only where the DNA matches it firmly. Clone sizes are given selectively: once, few, many, or a class where the clone is expanded.

>NA|TRBV20-1|TRBJ2-5|TRBD2
CSARRLAGWEETQYF
TGCAGTGCTAGAAGGCTAGCGGGATGGGAAGAGACCCAGTACTTC
>few|TRBV4-2|TRBJ2-2|TRBD2
CASSQEPGLAITGELFF
TGTGCCAGCAGCCAAGAACCGGGACTAGCTATCACCGGGGAGCTGTTTTTT
>few|TRBV20-1|TRBJ2-2|NA
CSARDLDGELFF
TGCAGTGCTAGAGATCTAGACGGGGAGCTGTTTTTT
>NA|TRBV10-2|TRBJ2-2|NA
CASELGPGELFF
TGCGCCAGCGAGTTAGGCCCCGGGGAGCTGTTTTTT
>NA|TRBV4-2|TRBJ2-7|NA
CASSQDLGGLSYEQYF
TGTGCCAGCAGCCAAGATCTCGGGGGGCTCTCCTACGAGCAGTACTTC
>NA|TRBV5-6|TRBJ2-7|TRBD1
CASSLFGSAGQGYEQYF
TGTGCCAGCAGCTTGTTTGGTTCAGCGGGACAGGGCTACGAGCAGTACTTC
>few|TRBV11-2|TRBJ2-5|TRBD2
CASSFGLADQETQYF
TGTGCCAGCAGCTTTGGACTAGCGGACCAAGAGACCCAGTACTTC
>NA|TRBV7-3|TRBJ2-1|NA
CASSLTGTHTNEQFF
TGTGCCAGCAGCTTAACAGGGACTCACACCAATGAGCAGTTCTTC
>NA|TRBV7-9|TRBJ1-4|NA
CASSWLDPWESNEKLFF
TGTGCCAGCAGCTGGCTTGATCCGTGGGAGTCTAATGAAAAACTGTTTTTT
>NA|TRBV3-1|TRBJ2-2|TRBD1
CASSHFTGATGELFF
TGTGCCAGCAGCCACTTTACAGGGGCGACCGGGGAGCTGTTTTTT
>NA|TRBV12-3/TRBV12-4|TRBJ2-1|NA
CASSLSSVYNEQFF
TGTGCCAGCAGTTTATCGTCGGTCTACAATGAGCAGTTCTTC
>few|TRBV29-1|TRBJ2-7|TRBD1
CSVGRDRAEQYF
TGCAGCGTGGGCCGGGACAGGGCCGAGCAGTACTTC
>NA|TRBV10-3|TRBJ2-3|NA
CAISESVPGRGTDTQYF
TGTGCCATCAGTGAGTCAGTCCCCGGAAGAGGCACAGATACGCAGTATTTT
>NA|TRBV5-1|TRBJ1-6|NA
CASSEGDYRSPLHF
TGCGCCAGCAGCGAGGGGGACTACCGATCACCCCTCCACTTT
>many|TRBV20-1|TRBJ2-1|TRBD2
CSAGKRGRHSYNEQFF
TGCAGTGCTGGGAAGCGGGGCCGCCACTCCTACAATGAGCAGTTCTTC
>NA|TRBV20-1|TRBJ2-7|NA
CSARPTVGDLYEQYF
TGCAGTGCTAGGCCTACGGTCGGTGATCTCTACGAGCAGTACTTC
>NA|TRBV20-1|TRBJ1-5|NA
CSARSRAAENQPQHF
TGCAGTGCCAGATCCCGGGCGGCGGAGAATCAGCCCCAGCATTTT
>many|TRBV7-9|TRBJ1-1|NA
CASSSAQGTEAFF
TGTGCCAGCAGCTCCGCTCAAGGGACTGAAGCTTTCTTT
>NA|TRBV6-5|TRBJ2-7|TRBD1
CASSYDRGQMGEQYF
TGTGCCAGCAGTTACGACAGGGGGCAAATGGGCGAGCAGTACTTC
>few|TRBV28|TRBJ2-4|TRBD2
CASSLTSSAPGGIQYF
TGTGCCAGCAGTCTCACCTCATCCGCGCCGGGGGGCATTCAGTACTTC
>NA|TRBV12-3/TRBV12-4|TRBJ1-6|NA
CASSLQVNSPLHF
TGTGCCAGCAGTTTACAAGTTAATTCGCCCCTCCACTTT
>many|TRBV29-1|TRBJ1-2|NA
CSVFEGYGYTF
TGCAGCGTTTTCGAGGGGTATGGCTACACCTTC
>few|TRBV7-9|TRBJ2-7|NA
CASSSGRLGRYYEQYF
TGTGCCAGCAGCTCAGGAAGATTGGGACGGTACTACGAGCAGTACTTC
>few|TRBV18|TRBJ1-5|NA
CASSGGTAAYQPQHF
TGTGCCAGCTCAGGTGGGACCGCCGCGTATCAGCCCCAGCATTTT
>NA|TRBV5-1|TRBJ2-7|NA
CASSLGGSSVYF
TGCGCCAGCAGCTTGGGGGGATCTTCAGTGTACTTC
>NA|TRBV5-1|TRBJ2-1|NA
CASSVAGFILF
TGCGCCAGCAGTGTTGCGGGATTCATACTCTTC
>NA|TRBV12-3/TRBV12-4|TRBJ2-2|NA
CASSPRMMNTGELFF
TGTGCCAGCAGTCCCCGGATGATGAACACCGGGGAGCTGTTTTTT
>NA|TRBV5-5|TRBJ2-1|TRBD2
CASSLGFSGGANEQFF
TGTGCCAGCAGCTTGGGTTTTAGCGGGGGGGCGAATGAGCAGTTCTTC
>few|TRBV6-2/TRBV6-3|TRBJ2-7|TRBD1
CASSRTGTGFNEQYF
TGTGCCAGCAGCCGGACCGGGACAGGGTTCAACGAGCAGTACTTC
>few|TRBV12-3/TRBV12-4|TRBJ2-1|NA
CASSLEMGSSYNEQFF
TGTGCCAGCAGTTTAGAAATGGGGAGCTCCTACAATGAGCAGTTCTTC
>NA|TRBV11-2|TRBJ2-2|NA
CASSLHLADTGELFF
TGTGCCAGCAGCTTACACTTAGCCGACACCGGGGAGCTGTTTTTT
>NA|TRBV7-9|TRBJ2-3|NA
CASSLLSGVADTQYF
TGTGCCAGCAGCCTACTTTCTGGGGTGGCAGATACGCAGTATTTT
>few|TRBV7-9|TRBJ2-2|NA
CASSLSGSGTGELFF
TGTGCCAGCAGCTTATCAGGATCTGGCACCGGGGAGCTGTTTTTT
>NA|TRBV4-1|TRBJ1-1|NA
CASSQVRAMNTEAFF
TGCGCCAGCAGCCAAGTGCGAGCTATGAACACTGAAGCTTTCTTT
>many|TRBV5-1|TRBJ2-3|NA
CASSLAEPYTQYF
TGCGCCAGCAGCTTGGCCGAGCCATATACGCAGTATTTT
>few|TRBV29-1|TRBJ2-2|NA
CSVPSRNTGELFF
TGCAGCGTCCCCTCCAGGAACACCGGGGAGCTGTTTTTT
>NA|TRBV7-8|TRBJ1-5|TRBD1
CASSQPGQGENQPQHF
TGTGCCAGCAGCCAACCGGGACAGGGAGAAAATCAGCCCCAGCATTTT